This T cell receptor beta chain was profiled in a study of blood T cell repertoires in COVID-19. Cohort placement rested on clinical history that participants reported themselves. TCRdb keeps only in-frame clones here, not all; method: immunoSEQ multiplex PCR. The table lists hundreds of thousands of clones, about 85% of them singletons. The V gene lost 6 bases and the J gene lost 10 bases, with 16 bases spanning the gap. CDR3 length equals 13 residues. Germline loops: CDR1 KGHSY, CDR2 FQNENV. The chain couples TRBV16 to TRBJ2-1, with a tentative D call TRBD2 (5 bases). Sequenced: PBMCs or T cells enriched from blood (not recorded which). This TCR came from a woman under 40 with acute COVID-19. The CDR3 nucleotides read TGTGCCAGCAGAAAAACTAGGCTCAACGAGCAGTTCTTC. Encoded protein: CASRKTRLNEQFF.